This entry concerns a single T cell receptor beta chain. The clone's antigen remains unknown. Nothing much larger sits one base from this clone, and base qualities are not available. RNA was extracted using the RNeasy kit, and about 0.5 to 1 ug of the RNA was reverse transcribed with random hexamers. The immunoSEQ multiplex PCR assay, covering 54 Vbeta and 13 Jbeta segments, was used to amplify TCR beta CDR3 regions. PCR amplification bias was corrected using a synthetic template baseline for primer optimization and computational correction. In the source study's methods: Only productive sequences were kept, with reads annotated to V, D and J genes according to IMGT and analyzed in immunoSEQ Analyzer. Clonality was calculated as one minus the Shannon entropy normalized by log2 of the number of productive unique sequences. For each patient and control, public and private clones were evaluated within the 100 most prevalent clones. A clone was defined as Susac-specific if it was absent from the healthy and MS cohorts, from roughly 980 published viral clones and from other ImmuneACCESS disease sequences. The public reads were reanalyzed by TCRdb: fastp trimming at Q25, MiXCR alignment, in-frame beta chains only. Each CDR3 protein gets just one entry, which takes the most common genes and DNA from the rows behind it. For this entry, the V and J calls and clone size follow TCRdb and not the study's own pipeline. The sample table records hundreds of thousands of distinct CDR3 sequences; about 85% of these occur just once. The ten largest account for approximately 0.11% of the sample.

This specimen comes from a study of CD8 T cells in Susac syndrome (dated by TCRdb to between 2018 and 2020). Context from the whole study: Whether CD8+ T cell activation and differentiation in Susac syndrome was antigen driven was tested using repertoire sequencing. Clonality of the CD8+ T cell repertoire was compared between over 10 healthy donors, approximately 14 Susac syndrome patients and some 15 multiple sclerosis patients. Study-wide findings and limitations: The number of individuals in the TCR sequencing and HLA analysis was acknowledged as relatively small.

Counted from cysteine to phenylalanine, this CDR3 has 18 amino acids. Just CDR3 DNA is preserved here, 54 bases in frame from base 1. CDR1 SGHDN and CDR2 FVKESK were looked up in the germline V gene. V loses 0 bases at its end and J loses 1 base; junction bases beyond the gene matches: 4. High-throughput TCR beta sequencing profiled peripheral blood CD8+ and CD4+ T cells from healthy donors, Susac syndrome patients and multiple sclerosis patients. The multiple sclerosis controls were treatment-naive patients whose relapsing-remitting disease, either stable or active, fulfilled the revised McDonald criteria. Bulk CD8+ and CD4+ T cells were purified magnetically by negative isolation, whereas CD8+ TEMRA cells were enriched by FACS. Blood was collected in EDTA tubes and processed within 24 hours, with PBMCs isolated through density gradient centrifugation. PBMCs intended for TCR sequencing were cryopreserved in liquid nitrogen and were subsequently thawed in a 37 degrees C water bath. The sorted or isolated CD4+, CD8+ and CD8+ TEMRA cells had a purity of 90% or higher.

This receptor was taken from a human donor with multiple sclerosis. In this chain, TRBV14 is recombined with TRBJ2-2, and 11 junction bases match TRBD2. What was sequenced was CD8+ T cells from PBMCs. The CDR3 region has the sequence CASSQDWLAGGNTGELFF. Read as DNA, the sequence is TGTGCCAGCAGCCAAGATTGGCTAGCGGGAGGGAACACCGGGGAGCTGTTTTTT. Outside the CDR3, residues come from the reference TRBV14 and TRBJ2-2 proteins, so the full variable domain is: EAGVTQFPSHSVIEKGQTVTLRCDPISGHDNLYWYRRVMGKEIKFLLHFVKESKQDESGMPNNRFLAERTGGTYSTLKVQPAELEDSGVYFCASSQDWLAGGNTGELFFGEGSRLTVL.